A single sample gave rise to the 26 T cell receptor beta chains below, sequenced in a study of blood T cells in healthy people across ages. The authors ran a second PCR of about 6 to 12 cycles using a sample-barcoded 5' primer and a J-beta primer mix. Via MiXCR, TCRdb re-called the 5' RACE reads, giving one row per CDR3 protein. The table shows about 640,000 distinct CDR3 sequences, with roughly 50% occurring only once. The sequenced material came from blood. These TCRs come from a man aged 60 to 75 in good health.

This clonotype was counted ten times or more. The genes are TRBV4-2 and TRBJ2-7, with 8 nucleotides matching TRBD2. Germline V gene sequence: CDR1 LGHNA, CDR2 YNFKEQ. CDR3 length equals 16 residues. With V trimmed by 0 bases and J by 3 bases, 7 bases remained unmatched. The CDR3 here is CASSQDGGGTRYEQYF. CDR3 sequence (DNA): TGTGCCAGCAGCCAAGATGGCGGGGGGACCCGCTACGAGCAGTACTTC.

The J gene is TRBJ1-6, the V gene TRBV5-1; 7 bases align to TRBD1. The CDR3 length is 15 residues. V dropped 5 bases and J dropped 8; count of bases not matched to a gene: 10. The germline V gene has CDR1 SGHRS and CDR2 YFSETQ. The CDR3 region is CASRRTTGIDSPLHF. CDR3 sequence (DNA): TGCGCCAGCAGAAGAACGACAGGGATTGATTCACCCCTCCACTTT.

V is TRBV20-1 and J is TRBJ1-2; tentative D call: TRBD1 (5 bases). With 6 bases removed from V and 3 bases from J, the gap between germline ends came to 17 bases. Germline CDR1 DFQATT, CDR2 SNEGSKA (reference sequence). The CDR3 totals 14 residues. The CDR3 coding sequence is TGCAGTGCATCGGACATCTCAAGGGACTATGGCTACACCTTC. As protein: CSASDISRDYGYTF.

The chain combines TRBV5-1 with TRBJ2-3, with D possibly matching TRBD1 (6 bases). Trimming took 1 base from V and 6 from J, leaving 15 bases between them. Per germline, CDR1 SGHRS and CDR2 YFSETQ. The CDR3 contains 15 residues. CDR3 DNA sequence: TGCGCCAGCAGCTTGATGACTGGGGGCTCCGATACGCAGTATTTT. Its translation is CASSLMTGGSDTQYF.

CDR3 loop: CASSFVRQGRQETQYF. The CDR3 DNA sequence: TGTGCCAGCAGTTTTGTTAGACAGGGCCGCCAAGAGACCCAGTACTTC. The V call is TRBV27, the J call TRBJ2-5, with 7 bases that match TRBD1. V trimming: 3 bases; J trimming: 1 base; junction bases outside the gene matches: 8. There are 16 residues in the CDR3. The germline V gene has CDR1 MNHEY and CDR2 SMNVEV (reference sequence).

This chain connects TRBV7-9 to TRBJ2-4; perhaps D is TRBD1 or TRBD2 (7 bases each). CDR1 and CDR2 from the germline V gene are SEHNR and FQNEAQ (reference sequence). V lost 8 bases and J lost 6, with 20 bases in between. The CDR3 sequence is 15 residues long. In DNA form, the CDR3 reads TGTGCCAGCGCCCGCGTGGCAGGGGGGGGAAACATTCAGTACTTC. Residues: CASARVAGGGNIQYF.

The chain employs TRBV19 and TRBJ2-2, with D possibly matching TRBD1 (6 bases). Per germline, CDR1 LNHDA and CDR2 SQIVND (reference sequence). This CDR3 is built from 14 residues. Trimming shortened V by 6 bases and J by 3 bases, and 11 bases separated the two germline ends. CDR3 loop: CASRLRTDTGELFF. In DNA form, the CDR3 reads TGTGCCAGTAGACTCCGGACAGACACCGGGGAGCTGTTTTTT.

The chain combines TRBV7-9 with TRBJ2-7, with 7 positions matching TRBD1. CDR1 SEHNR and CDR2 FQNEAQ come from the germline V gene (reference sequence). This CDR3 spans 13 amino acids. The trim removed 8 bases at V and 7 bases at J, leaving 11 bases unmatched. CDR3: CASDRDSAGEQYF. CDR3 DNA sequence: TGTGCCAGCGACCGGGACAGTGCGGGTGAGCAGTACTTC. Full variable domain (remainder filled in from reference TRBV7-9 and TRBJ2-7): DTGVSQNPRHKITKRGQNVTFRCDPISEHNRLYWYRQTLGQGPEFLTYFQNEAQLEKSRLLSDRFSAERPKGSFSTLEIQRTEQGDSAMYLCASDRDSAGEQYFGPGTRLTVT.

This clonotype was picked up one time. This may come from a read error, since a much larger clone is one base off. The chain carries TRBV29-1 and TRBJ2-7; TRBD1 aligns across 11 bases. CDR3 length: 15 amino acids. J was trimmed by 2 bases and V by 5 bases; bases with no gene match: 8. CDR1 and CDR2 (germline): SQVTM, ANQGSEA. CDR3 nucleotide sequence: TGCAGCGTTACGTTTGGGGGACAGGGGGCCTACGAGCAGTACTTC. Residues: CSVTFGGQGAYEQYF.

The gene calls are TRBV11-2 and TRBJ2-1, with TRBD2 identical over 9 bases. The CDR3 runs to 15 residues. J gave up 10 bases and V 5 bases, and 12 bases lay outside the gene matches. CDR1 and CDR2 from the germline V gene are SGHAT and FQNNGV. CDR3 nucleotide sequence: TGTGCCAGCAGCCCCGGAGCGAGCGGGGGGCGGGAGCAGTTCTTC. Protein product: CASSPGASGGREQFF.

The chain uses TRBV7-8 and TRBJ2-1, with 16 bases matching TRBD2. Germline V gives CDR1 SGHVS, CDR2 FQNEAQ. Trimming at V came to 4 bases and at J to 0 bases, leaving 12 bases not matched to a gene. The CDR3 length is 21 residues. The CDR3, as DNA: TGTGCCAGCAGCTCCCGAGATGGGACTAGCGGGGGGGAATTCTCCTACAATGAGCAGTTCTTC. Translated: CASSSRDGTSGGEFSYNEQFF.

As concerns this clonotype: A read error may explain this, as a much larger clone is one base away. This chain uses TRBV15 with TRBJ2-3; D gene uncertain. This CDR3 is built from 13 residues. The V gene's germline CDR1 is LNHNV and CDR2 YYDKDF (reference sequence). The V gene lost 8 bases and the J gene lost 4 bases, with 13 bases spanning the gap. For the CDR3, the DNA is TGTGCCACCGGGAAGCAGGTTGCAGATACGCAGTATTTT. Residues: CATGKQVADTQYF.

The V gene is TRBV14, the J gene TRBJ1-6, with 7 positions matching TRBD1. V lost 1 base to trimming and J lost 7 bases; unmatched junction nucleotides: 7. Germline V gene lookup returns CDR1 SGHDN and CDR2 FVKESK. The CDR3 totals 16 residues. The CDR3 DNA follows: TGTGCCAGCAGCCAAGGACTGCCCAGGGGGAATTCACCCCTCCACTTT. Amino acid sequence: CASSQGLPRGNSPLHF.

The V gene is TRBV27, the J gene TRBJ2-2; TRBD1 matches at 11 bases. Germline-derived CDR1 and CDR2 are MNHEY and SMNVEV (reference sequence). The CDR3 consists of 17 residues. Trimming took 11 bases from V and 1 from J; bases not matched to a gene: 12. The CDR3 coding sequence is TGTGCCGCATGCCGGACAGGGGGCTGTGTGAACACCGGGGAGCTGTTTTTT. Protein: CAACRTGGCVNTGELFF.

The rearrangement joins TRBV6-1 to TRBJ2-5, with a tentative D call TRBD1 (6 bases). This CDR3 is built from 14 residues. From germline, CDR1 is MNHNS and CDR2 SASEGT. The V gene lost 6 bases and the J gene lost 2 bases, with 13 bases spanning the gap. The CDR3 spells CASSGGRGQETQYF. In nucleotides, the CDR3 is TGTGCCAGCAGCGGAGGCAGGGGTCAAGAGACCCAGTACTTC.

The chain links TRBV7-2 to TRBJ1-4, with 8 bases fitting TRBD1. Looked up from germline, CDR1 is SGHTA and CDR2 is FQGNSA. The CDR3 runs 18 residues. J lost 8 bases, V lost 5 bases, and 19 bases had no gene match. The CDR3 sequence: CASSPSGAGQGVWEKLFF. CDR3 coding DNA: TGTGCCAGCAGCCCCTCGGGGGCTGGACAGGGAGTCTGGGAAAAACTGTTTTTT. Supplemented by reference TRBV7-2 and TRBJ1-4, the full variable domain reads GAGVSQSPSNKVTEKGKDVELRCDPISGHTALYWYRQSLGQGLEFLIYFQGNSAPDKSGLPSDRFSAERTGGSVSTLTIQRTQQEDSAVYLCASSPSGAGQGVWEKLFFGSGTQLSVL.

This chain joins TRBV27 and TRBJ1-1; 7 bases are shared with TRBD1. Trimming cost V 1 base and J 0 bases; bases outside gene matches: 8. Germline CDR1 reads MNHEY; CDR2 reads SMNVEV (reference sequence). The CDR3 extends over 17 amino acids. The CDR3 DNA sequence: TGTGCCAGCAGTTTATATCCGGGACAGAGAATGAACACTGAAGCTTTCTTT. It yields the protein CASSLYPGQRMNTEAFF.

This chain connects TRBV29-1 to TRBJ2-3, with 9 bases identical to TRBD2. The CDR3 contains 13 residues. CDR1 is SQVTM and CDR2 is ANQGSEA in the germline V gene. With V trimmed by 3 bases and J by 6 bases, 4 bases remained unmatched. The CDR3 DNA is TGCAGCGTTGACCTAGCGGGGCTGGATACGCAGTATTTT. Protein: CSVDLAGLDTQYF.

The chain has TRBV6-5 and TRBJ1-1; D gene uncertain. Looked up from germline, CDR1 is MNHEY and CDR2 is SVGAGI. This CDR3 comprises 14 residues. V gave up 4 bases and J gave up 1 base, with 10 bases separating them. The CDR3: CASSLTVRNTEAFF. As DNA, the CDR3 is TGTGCCAGCAGTTTGACGGTGCGGAACACTGAAGCTTTCTTT.

This clonotype was observed a handful of times. The chain carries TRBV10-3 and TRBJ1-2, with D perhaps matching TRBD1 (5 bases). Per germline, CDR1 ENHRY and CDR2 SYGVKD. Trimming cost V 2 bases and J 3 bases, with 13 bases left between them. CDR3 length: 15 residues. Here the CDR3 DNA reads TGTGCCATCAGTGAGCCGTGGGACGGTGACTATGGCTACACCTTC. Amino acids: CAISEPWDGDYGYTF.

This chain joins TRBV2 and TRBJ2-2, with 15 bases fitting TRBD2. CDR1 and CDR2 from the germline V gene are SNHLY and FYNNEI. Trimming cost V 8 bases and J 8 bases; bases outside gene matches: 9. This CDR3 has 16 amino acids. Here the CDR3 DNA reads TGTGCCAGCGCGCCGGGACTAGCGGGGGGTTTGGGGGAGCTGTTTTTT. Translating gives CASAPGLAGGLGELFF.

This chain joins TRBV5-1 and TRBJ2-3; D not certain. V was clipped by 6 bases and J by 2 bases, with 10 bases between them. CDR1 SGHRS and CDR2 YFSETQ come from the germline V gene. The CDR3 totals 13 residues. The CDR3 loop reads CASIGPNTDTQYF. In DNA form, the CDR3 reads TGCGCCAGCATTGGCCCGAACACAGATACGCAGTATTTT.

The chain has TRBV7-6 and TRBJ2-7; 9 bases fit TRBD1. J lost 5 bases, V lost 5 bases, and 7 bases had no gene match. Germline loops: CDR1 SGHVS, CDR2 FNYEAQ. The CDR3 spans 14 residues. CDR3 in DNA: TGTGCCAGCAGCCGCCGGGACAGGGCCGACGAGCAGTACTTC. Encoded protein: CASSRRDRADEQYF.

This clonotype was picked up a small number of times. V and J are TRBV12-3 or TRBV12-4 and TRBJ1-2, with a tentative D call TRBD1 (5 bases). Trimming cost V 7 bases and J 4 bases, with 13 bases left between them. The CDR3 is 13 residues long. CDR3 sequence reads: CASTLGGTYGYTF. CDR3 DNA: TGTGCCAGCACTCTCGGGGGGACCTATGGCTACACCTTC.

CDR3 bases: TGCAGTGCTACACAGGGGGGAGGTGAGCAGTACTTC. Its translation: CSATQGGGEQYF. The V gene is TRBV20-1, the J gene TRBJ2-5, with 8 bases that match TRBD1. Germline V CDR1 and CDR2: DFQATT, SNEGSKA (reference sequence). J was trimmed by 11 bases and V by 4 bases; bases with no gene match: 9. This CDR3 comprises 12 residues.

This sequence joins TRBV20-1 and TRBJ2-3, with 7 bases fitting TRBD2. V lost 5 bases and J lost 1; bases outside the gene matches: 3. The CDR3 sequence is 13 residues long. From germline, CDR1 is DFQATT and CDR2 SNEGSKA (reference sequence). CDR3 region: CSALLAGTDTQYF. CDR3 coding DNA: TGCAGTGCTCTCCTAGCGGGCACAGATACGCAGTATTTT.